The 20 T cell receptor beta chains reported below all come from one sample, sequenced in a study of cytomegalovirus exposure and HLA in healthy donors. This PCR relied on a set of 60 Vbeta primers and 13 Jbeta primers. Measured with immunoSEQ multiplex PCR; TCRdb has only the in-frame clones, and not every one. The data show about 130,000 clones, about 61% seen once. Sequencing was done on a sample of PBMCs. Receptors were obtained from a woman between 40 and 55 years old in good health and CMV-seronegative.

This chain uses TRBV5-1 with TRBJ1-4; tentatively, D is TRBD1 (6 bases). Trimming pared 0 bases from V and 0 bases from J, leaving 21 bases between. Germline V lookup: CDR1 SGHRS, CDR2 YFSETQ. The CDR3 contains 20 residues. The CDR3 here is CASSLGSHWTALATNEKLFF. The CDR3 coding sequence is TGCGCCAGCAGCTTGGGGTCCCACTGGACAGCACTTGCAACTAATGAAAAACTGTTTTTT.

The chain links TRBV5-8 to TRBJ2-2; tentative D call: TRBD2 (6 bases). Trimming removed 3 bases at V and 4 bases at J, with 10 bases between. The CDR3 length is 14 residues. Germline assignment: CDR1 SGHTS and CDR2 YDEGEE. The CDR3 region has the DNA TGTGCCAGCAGCTGGGGGACTCTCACCGGGGAGCTGTTTTTT. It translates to CASSWGTLTGELFF.

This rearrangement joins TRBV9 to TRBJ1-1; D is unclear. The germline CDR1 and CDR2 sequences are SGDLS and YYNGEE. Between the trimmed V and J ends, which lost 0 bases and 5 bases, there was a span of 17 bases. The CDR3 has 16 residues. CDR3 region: CASSVDTGRSGTEAFF. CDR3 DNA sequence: TGTGCCAGCAGCGTAGACACCGGACGATCGGGGACTGAAGCTTTCTTT.

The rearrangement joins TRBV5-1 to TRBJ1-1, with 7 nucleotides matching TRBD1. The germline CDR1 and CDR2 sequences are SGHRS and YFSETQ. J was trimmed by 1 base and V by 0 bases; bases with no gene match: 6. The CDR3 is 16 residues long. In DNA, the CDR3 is TGCGCCAGCAGCTTGGGAGGGGGCCGGAAGAACACTGAAGCTTTCTTT. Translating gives CASSLGGGRKNTEAFF. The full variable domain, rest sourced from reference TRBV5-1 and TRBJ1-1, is KAGVTQTPRYLIKTRGQQVTLSCSPISGHRSVSWYQQTPGQGLQFLFEYFSETQRNKGNFPGRFSGRQFSNSRSEMNVSTLELGDSALYLCASSLGGGRKNTEAFFGQGTRLTVV.

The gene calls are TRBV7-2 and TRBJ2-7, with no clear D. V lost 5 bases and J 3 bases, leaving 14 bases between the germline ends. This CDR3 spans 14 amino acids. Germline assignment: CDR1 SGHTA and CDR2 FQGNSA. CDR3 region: CASSLQPTGYEQYF. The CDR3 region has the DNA TGTGCCAGCAGCCTTCAACCGACGGGCTACGAGCAGTACTTC.

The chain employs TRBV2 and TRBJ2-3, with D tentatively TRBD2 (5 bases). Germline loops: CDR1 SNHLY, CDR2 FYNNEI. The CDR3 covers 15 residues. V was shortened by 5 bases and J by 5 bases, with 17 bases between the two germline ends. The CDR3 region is CASSLLAPGEDTQYF. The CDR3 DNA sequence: TGTGCCAGCAGTCTCCTAGCCCCCGGAGAAGATACGCAGTATTTT.

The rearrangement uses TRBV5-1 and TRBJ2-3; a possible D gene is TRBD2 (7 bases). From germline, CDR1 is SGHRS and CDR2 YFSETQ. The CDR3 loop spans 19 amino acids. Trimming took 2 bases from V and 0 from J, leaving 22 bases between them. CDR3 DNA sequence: TGCGCCAGCAGCTTCGGCTGGGCGGGGGCATCCCCTAGCACAGATACGCAGTATTTT. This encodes CASSFGWAGASPSTDTQYF.

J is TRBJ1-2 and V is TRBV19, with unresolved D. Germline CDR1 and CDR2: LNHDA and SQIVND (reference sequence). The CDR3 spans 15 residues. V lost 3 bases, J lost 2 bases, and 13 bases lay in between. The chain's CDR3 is CASSINAGTNYGYTF. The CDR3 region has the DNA TGTGCCAGTAGTATTAACGCAGGAACAAACTATGGCTACACCTTC.

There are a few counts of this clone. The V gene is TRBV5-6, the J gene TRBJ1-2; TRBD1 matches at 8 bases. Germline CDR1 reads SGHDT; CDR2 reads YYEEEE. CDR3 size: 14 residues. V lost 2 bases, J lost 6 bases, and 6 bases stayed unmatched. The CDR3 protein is CASSLGQGSNGYTF. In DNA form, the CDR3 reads TGTGCCAGCAGCTTAGGACAGGGTAGTAATGGCTACACCTTC.

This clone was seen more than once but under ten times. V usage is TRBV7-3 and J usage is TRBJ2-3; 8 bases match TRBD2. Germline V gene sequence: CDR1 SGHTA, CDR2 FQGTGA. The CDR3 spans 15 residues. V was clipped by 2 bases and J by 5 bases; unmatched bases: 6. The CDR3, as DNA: TGTGCCAGCAGCTTAGCGGGTAGCGGGGTAGATACGCAGTATTTT. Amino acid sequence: CASSLAGSGVDTQYF. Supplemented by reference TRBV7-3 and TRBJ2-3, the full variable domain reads GAGVSQTPSNKVTEKGKYVELRCDPISGHTALYWYRQSLGQGPEFLIYFQGTGAADDSGLPNDRFFAVRPEGSVSTLKIQRTERGDSAVYLCASSLAGSGVDTQYFGPGTRLTVL.

The CDR3 loop reads CASSTGGPYSNQPQHF. The DNA for the CDR3 is TGTGCCAGCAGCACAGGGGGACCTTATAGCAATCAGCCCCAGCATTTT. This sequence joins TRBV5-6 and TRBJ1-5; TRBD1 aligns across 8 bases. The CDR3 length is 16 residues. With V trimmed by 4 bases and J by 0 bases, 6 bases remained unmatched. Germline V CDR1 and CDR2: SGHDT, YYEEEE.

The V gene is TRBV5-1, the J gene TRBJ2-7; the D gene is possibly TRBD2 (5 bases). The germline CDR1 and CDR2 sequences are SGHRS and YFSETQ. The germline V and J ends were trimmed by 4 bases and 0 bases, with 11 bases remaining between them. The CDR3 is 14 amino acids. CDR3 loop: CASSPGLGSYEQYF. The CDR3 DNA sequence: TGCGCCAGCAGCCCGGGGTTAGGCTCCTACGAGCAGTACTTC.

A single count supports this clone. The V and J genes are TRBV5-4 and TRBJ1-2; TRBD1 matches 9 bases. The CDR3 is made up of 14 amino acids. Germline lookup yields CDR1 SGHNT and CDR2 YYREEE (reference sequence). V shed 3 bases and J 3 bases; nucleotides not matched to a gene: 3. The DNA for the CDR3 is TGTGCCAGCAGCTCCCGGGACAGGGACTATGGCTACACCTTC. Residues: CASSSRDRDYGYTF.

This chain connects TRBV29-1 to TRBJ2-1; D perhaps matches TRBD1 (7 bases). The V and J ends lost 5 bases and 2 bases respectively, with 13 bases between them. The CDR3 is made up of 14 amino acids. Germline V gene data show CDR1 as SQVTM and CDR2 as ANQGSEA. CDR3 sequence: CSVRGRGPYNEQFF. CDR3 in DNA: TGCAGCGTTAGGGGGCGGGGACCCTACAATGAGCAGTTCTTC.

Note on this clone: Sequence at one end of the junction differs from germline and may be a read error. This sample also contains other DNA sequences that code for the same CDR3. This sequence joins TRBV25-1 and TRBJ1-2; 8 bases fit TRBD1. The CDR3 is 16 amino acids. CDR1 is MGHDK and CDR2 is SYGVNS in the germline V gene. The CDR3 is CASSETGARGSYGYTF. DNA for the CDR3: TGTGCTAGCAGTGAGACAGGGGCCAGGGGCTCTTATGGCTACACCTTC.

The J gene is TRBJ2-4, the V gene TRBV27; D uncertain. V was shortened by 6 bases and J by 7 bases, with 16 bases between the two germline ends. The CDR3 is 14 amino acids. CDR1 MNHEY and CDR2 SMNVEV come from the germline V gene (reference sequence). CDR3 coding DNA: TGTGCCAGCAGCCGAAGTGGGCCCTTGAACATTCAGTACTTC. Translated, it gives CASSRSGPLNIQYF.

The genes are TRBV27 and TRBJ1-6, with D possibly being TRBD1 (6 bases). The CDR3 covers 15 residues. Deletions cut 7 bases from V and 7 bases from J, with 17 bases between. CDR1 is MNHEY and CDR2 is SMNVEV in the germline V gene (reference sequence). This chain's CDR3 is CASTLQGSRNSPLHF. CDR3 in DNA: TGTGCCAGCACCCTGCAGGGGTCTAGGAATTCACCCCTCCACTTT.

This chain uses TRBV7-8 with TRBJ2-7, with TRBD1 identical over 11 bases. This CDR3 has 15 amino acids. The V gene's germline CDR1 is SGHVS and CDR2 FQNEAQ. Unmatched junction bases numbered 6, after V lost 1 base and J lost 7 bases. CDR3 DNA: TGTGCCAGCAGCTTAGATGAGGGACAGGGGGGGGAGCAGTACTTC. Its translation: CASSLDEGQGGEQYF.

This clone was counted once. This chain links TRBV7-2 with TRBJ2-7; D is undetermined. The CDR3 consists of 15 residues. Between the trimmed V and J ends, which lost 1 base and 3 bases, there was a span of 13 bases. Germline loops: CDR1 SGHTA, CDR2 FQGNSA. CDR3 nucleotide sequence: TGTGCCAGCAGCTTAGTAGGTGACAAAGGCTACGAGCAGTACTTC. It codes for CASSLVGDKGYEQYF.

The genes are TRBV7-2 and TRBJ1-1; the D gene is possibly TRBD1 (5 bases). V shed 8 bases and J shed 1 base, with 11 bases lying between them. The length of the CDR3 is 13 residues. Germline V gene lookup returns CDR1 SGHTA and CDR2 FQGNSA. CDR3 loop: CASLREPNTEAFF. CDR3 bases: TGTGCCAGCCTCAGGGAACCGAACACTGAAGCTTTCTTT.